This T cell receptor (beta chain) was observed in a study of cytomegalovirus exposure and HLA in healthy donors. Turning to the study itself: For the roughly 400 genotyped donors, over 80% fell within the Caucasian-associated ancestry cluster. Study findings and constraints: Testing in vitro showed a few CMV-associated chains specific for CMV antigens. As a later analysis showed, a missense DCLRE1C variant was linked to trimming of TCR beta V- and J-genes.

PCR involved 60 Vbeta and 13 Jbeta primers. Measured with immunoSEQ multiplex PCR; TCRdb has only the in-frame clones, and not every one. The table records about 150,000 clones, 65% to 80% of them present only once. Donors counted as nominally healthy when sampled, yet unrecorded immune exposures were likely. CDR1 and CDR2 from the germline V gene are LNHDA and SQIVND (reference sequence). The CDR3 runs to 13 residues. Deletions cut 4 bases from V and 5 bases from J, with 11 bases between. About this clone itself: Its antigen is currently unknown.

The sequence was obtained from a man aged 18 to 29 in good health and CMV-seronegative. Sequencing was done on a sample of PBMCs. The chain joins TRBV19 to TRBJ1-2; maybe TRBD1 (5 bases). This chain's CDR3 is CASSSGGGYGYTF. In nucleotides, the CDR3 is TGTGCCAGTAGTAGCGGCGGGGGTTATGGCTACACCTTC.